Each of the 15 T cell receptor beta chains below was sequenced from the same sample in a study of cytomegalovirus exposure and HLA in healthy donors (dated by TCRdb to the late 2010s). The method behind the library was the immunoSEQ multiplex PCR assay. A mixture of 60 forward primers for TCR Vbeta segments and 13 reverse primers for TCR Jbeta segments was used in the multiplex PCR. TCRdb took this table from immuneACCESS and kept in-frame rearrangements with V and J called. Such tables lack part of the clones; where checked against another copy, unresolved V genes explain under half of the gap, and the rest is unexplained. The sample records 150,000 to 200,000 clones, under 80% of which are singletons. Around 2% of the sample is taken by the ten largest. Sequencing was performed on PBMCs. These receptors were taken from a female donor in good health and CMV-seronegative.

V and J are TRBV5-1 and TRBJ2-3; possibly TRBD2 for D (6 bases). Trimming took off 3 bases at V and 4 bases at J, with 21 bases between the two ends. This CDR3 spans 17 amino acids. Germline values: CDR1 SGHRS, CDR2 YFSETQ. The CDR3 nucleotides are TGCGCCAGCAGCTCCCGGGGTAGCGGTAGTGGGGCAGATACGCAGTATTTT. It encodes CASSSRGSGSGADTQYF.

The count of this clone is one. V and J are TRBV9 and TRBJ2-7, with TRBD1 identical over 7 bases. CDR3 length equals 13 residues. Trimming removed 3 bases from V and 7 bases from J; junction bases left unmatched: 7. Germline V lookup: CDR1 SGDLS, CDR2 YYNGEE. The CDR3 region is CASSAQQGLEQYF. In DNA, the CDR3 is TGTGCCAGCAGCGCGCAACAGGGGTTAGAGCAGTACTTC.

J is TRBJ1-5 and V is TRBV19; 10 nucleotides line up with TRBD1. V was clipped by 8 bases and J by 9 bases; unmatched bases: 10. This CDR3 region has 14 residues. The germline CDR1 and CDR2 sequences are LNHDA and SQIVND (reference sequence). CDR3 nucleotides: TGTGCCAGTCAGGACAGGGGGGATGTTAGGCCCCAGCATTTT. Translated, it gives CASQDRGDVRPQHF.

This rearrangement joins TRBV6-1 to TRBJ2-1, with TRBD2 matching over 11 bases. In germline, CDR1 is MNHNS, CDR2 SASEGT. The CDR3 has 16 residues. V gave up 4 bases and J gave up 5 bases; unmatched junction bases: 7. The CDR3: CASSGSSGRSNNEQFF. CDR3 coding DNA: TGTGCCAGCAGTGGGTCTAGCGGGAGGAGTAACAATGAGCAGTTCTTC.

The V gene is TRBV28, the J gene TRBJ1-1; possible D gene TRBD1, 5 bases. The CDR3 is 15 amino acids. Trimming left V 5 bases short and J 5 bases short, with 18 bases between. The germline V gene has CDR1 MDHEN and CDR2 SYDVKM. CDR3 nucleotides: TGTGCCAGCAGTCCCCTTTCGGGGGAAAGGACTGAAGCTTTCTTT. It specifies CASSPLSGERTEAFF. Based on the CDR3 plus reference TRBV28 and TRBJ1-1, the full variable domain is DVKVTQSSRYLVKRTGEKVFLECVQDMDHENMFWYRQDPGLGLRLIYFSYDVKMKEKGDIPEGYSVSREKKERFSLILESASTNQTSMYLCASSPLSGERTEAFFGQGTRLTVV.

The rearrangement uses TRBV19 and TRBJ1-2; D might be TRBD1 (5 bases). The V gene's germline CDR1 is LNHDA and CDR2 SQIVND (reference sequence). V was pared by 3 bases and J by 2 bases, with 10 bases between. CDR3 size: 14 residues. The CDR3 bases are TGTGCCAGTAGTATTCAGGGCGCCAACTATGGCTACACCTTC. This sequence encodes CASSIQGANYGYTF.

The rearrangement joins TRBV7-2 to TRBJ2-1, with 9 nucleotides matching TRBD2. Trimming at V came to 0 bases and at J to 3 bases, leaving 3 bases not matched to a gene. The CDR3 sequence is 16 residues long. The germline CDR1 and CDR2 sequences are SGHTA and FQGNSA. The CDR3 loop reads CASSLAGRGGYNEQFF. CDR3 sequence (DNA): TGTGCCAGCAGCTTAGCGGGGCGGGGGGGCTACAATGAGCAGTTCTTC.

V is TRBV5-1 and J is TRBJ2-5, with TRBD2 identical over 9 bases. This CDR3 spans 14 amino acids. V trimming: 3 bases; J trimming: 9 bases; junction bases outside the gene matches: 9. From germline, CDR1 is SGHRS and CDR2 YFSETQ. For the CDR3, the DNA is TGCGCCAGCAGCTCGTCTAGCGGGACCCAGCCCCAGTACTTC. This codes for CASSSSSGTQPQYF.

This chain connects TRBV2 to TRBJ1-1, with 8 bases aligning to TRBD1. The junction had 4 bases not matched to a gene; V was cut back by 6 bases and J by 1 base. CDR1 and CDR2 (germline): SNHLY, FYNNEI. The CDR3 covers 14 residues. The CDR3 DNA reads TGTGCCAGCAGGACAGGGGCGGCGAACACTGAAGCTTTCTTT. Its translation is CASRTGAANTEAFF.

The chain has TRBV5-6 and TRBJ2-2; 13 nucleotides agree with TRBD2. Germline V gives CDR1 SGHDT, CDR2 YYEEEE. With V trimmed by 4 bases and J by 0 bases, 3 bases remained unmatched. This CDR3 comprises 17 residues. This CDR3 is CASSVTSGRANTGELFF. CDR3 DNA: TGTGCCAGCAGCGTCACTAGCGGGAGGGCGAACACCGGGGAGCTGTTTTTT.

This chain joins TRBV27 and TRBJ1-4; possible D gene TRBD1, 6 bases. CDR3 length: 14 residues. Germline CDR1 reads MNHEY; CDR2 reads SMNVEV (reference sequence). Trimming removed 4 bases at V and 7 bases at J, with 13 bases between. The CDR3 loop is CASSYLGGSEKLFF. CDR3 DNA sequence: TGTGCCAGCAGTTACTTAGGGGGTAGTGAAAAACTGTTTTTT.

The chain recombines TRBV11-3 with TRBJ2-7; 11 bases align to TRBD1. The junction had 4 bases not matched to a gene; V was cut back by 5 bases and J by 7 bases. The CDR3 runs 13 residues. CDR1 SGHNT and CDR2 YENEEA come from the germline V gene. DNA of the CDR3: TGTGCCAGCAGCCAGGACAGGGGGCTGGAGCAGTACTTC. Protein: CASSQDRGLEQYF.

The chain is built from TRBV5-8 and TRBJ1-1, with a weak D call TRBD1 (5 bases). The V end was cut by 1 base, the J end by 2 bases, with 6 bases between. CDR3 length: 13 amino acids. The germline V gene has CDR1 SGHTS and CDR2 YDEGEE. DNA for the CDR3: TGTGCCAGCAGCTTGCAGGGAAACACTGAAGCTTTCTTT. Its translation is CASSLQGNTEAFF.

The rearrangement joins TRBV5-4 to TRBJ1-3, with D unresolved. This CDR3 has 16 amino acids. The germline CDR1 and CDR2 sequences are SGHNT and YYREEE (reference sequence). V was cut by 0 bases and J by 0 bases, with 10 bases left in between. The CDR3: CASSLAPVDSGNTIYF. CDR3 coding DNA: TGTGCCAGCAGCTTGGCCCCAGTCGACTCTGGAAACACCATATATTTT.

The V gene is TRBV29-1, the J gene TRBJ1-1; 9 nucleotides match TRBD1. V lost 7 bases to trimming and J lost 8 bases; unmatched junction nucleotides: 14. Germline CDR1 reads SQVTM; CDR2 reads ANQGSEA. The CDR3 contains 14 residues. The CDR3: CSAVITSGTGEAFF. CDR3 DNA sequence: TGCAGCGCCGTCATAACTTCCGGGACAGGGGAAGCTTTCTTT.